This passage covers 15 T cell receptor beta chains from one sample sequenced in a study of cytomegalovirus exposure and HLA in healthy donors. Primers for the PCR totalled 60 Vbeta and 13 Jbeta. Measured with immunoSEQ multiplex PCR; TCRdb has only the in-frame clones, and not every one. The data hold some 130,000 clones, with roughly three quarters observed a single time. Sequencing used PBMCs. Every receptor here comes from a man aged 25-45 years in good health and CMV-seronegative.

The chain employs TRBV19 and TRBJ1-2, with 8 positions matching TRBD1. Per germline, CDR1 LNHDA and CDR2 SQIVND (reference sequence). V gave up 6 bases and J gave up 4 bases; unmatched junction bases: 7. The CDR3 runs to 14 residues. The CDR3 here is CASRDGQGVYGYTF. CDR3 nucleotide sequence: TGTGCCAGTAGAGATGGACAGGGAGTCTATGGCTACACCTTC.

Only a few counts were recorded for this clone. One end of the junction varies from germline; a read error may be responsible. The CDR3 loop reads CASSPRTARGELFF. CDR3 nucleotide sequence: TGTGCTAGCAGCCCCCGGACAGCTCGGGGGGAGCTGTTTTTT. The chain combines TRBV7-7 with TRBJ2-2, with a possible D match to TRBD1 (6 bases). The CDR3 contains 14 residues. Per germline, CDR1 SSHAT and CDR2 FNYEAQ (reference sequence).

This clone has only one observation. The V gene is TRBV2, the J gene TRBJ2-5; a weak D match, TRBD1 (5 bases). CDR1 SNHLY and CDR2 FYNNEI come from the germline V gene. The CDR3 spans 13 residues. V was pared by 7 bases and J by 1 base, with 10 bases between. CDR3 in amino acids: CASNYRGQETQYF. CDR3 coding DNA: TGTGCCAGCAATTATAGGGGCCAAGAGACCCAGTACTTC.

The genes are TRBV21-1 and TRBJ1-1; the table's D call, TRBD1, was not checked against the DNA. TRBV21-1 is shown as a pseudogene. This CDR3 region has 15 residues. The chain's CDR3 is CASSTRTGGLTEAFF. Written as DNA, the CDR3 is TGTGCCAGCAGCACGCGGACAGGGGGCTTAACTGAAGCTTTCTTT.

About this clone itself: The junction does not match germline at one end; this may be a read error. The chain links TRBV10-3 to TRBJ2-1; unclear D gene. This CDR3 has 16 amino acids. Germline CDR1 reads ENHRY; CDR2 reads SYGVKD. This chain's CDR3 is CASSPLQSIHYNEQFF. The CDR3 nucleotides read TGTGCCAGCAGTCCCCTCCAGTCAATCCATTACAATGAGCAGTTCTTC.

The chain has TRBV2 and TRBJ1-2; D unclear. The CDR3 sequence is 13 residues long. Germline assignment: CDR1 SNHLY and CDR2 FYNNEI. Trimming cost V 7 bases and J 11 bases, with 20 bases left between them. The DNA of the CDR3 is TGTGCCAGCACCCGGGCCCCGGGTACGGGGTACACCTTC. Translating gives CASTRAPGTGYTF.

This chain links TRBV19 with TRBJ1-1; possible D gene TRBD1, 6 bases. The CDR3 loop spans 15 amino acids. V lost 4 bases and J lost 0, with 12 bases in between. Per germline, CDR1 LNHDA and CDR2 SQIVND (reference sequence). The CDR3 sequence: CASSTFDRMNTEAFF. The CDR3 nucleotides are TGTGCCAGTAGTACCTTCGACAGGATGAACACTGAAGCTTTCTTT.

This clone appeared a single time. This chain joins TRBV5-1 and TRBJ1-2, with D tentatively TRBD1 (5 bases). V was cut by 8 bases and J by 7 bases, with 18 bases left in between. The CDR3 runs to 13 residues. Germline V gives CDR1 SGHRS, CDR2 YFSETQ. CDR3 amino acids: CASRNQGTGGYTF. For the CDR3, the DNA is TGCGCCAGTAGGAATCAGGGAACGGGTGGCTACACCTTC.

The chain has TRBV19 and TRBJ1-5; 9 bases map to TRBD1. CDR1 is LNHDA, CDR2 SQIVND, per germline (reference sequence). The CDR3 has 17 residues. V trimming: 7 bases; J trimming: 7 bases; junction bases outside the gene matches: 17. The CDR3 sequence is CASKPGQGNGLGQPQHF. The CDR3 DNA is TGTGCCAGTAAACCGGGACAGGGAAACGGGTTGGGACAGCCCCAGCATTTT. The full variable domain, in which reference TRBV19 and TRBJ1-5 provide the parts outside the CDR3, is DGGITQSPKYLFRKEGQNVTLSCEQNLNHDAMYWYRQDPGQGLRLIYYSQIVNDFQKGDIAEGYSVSREKKESFPLTVTSAQKNPTAFYLCASKPGQGNGLGQPQHFGDGTRLSIL.

This clone was recorded a few times. The chain employs TRBV6-1 and TRBJ2-3, with a possible D match to TRBD2 (6 bases). This CDR3 has 16 amino acids. Germline CDR1 is MNHNS and CDR2 is SASEGT. Trimming took 1 base from V and 2 from J, leaving 13 bases between them. In DNA form, the CDR3 reads TGTGCCAGCAGTGAAGGATGGACTACAGCCACAGATACGCAGTATTTT. As protein: CASSEGWTTATDTQYF.

This chain joins TRBV10-3 and TRBJ2-1; TRBD2 matches 7 bases. Losses at the gene ends were 2 bases for V and 12 bases for J; bases not matched to a gene: 1. Per the germline V gene, CDR1 is ENHRY and CDR2 is SYGVKD. This CDR3 spans 11 amino acids. CDR3 protein: CAISERLAQFF. CDR3 nucleotide sequence: TGTGCCATCAGTGAGAGACTAGCGCAGTTCTTC.

The CDR3 region is CASSDQGGGARYEQYF. CDR3 nucleotides: TGTGCCAGCAGTGACCAAGGAGGGGGCGCACGGTACGAGCAGTACTTC. The chain is built from TRBV6-1 and TRBJ2-5; maybe TRBD1 (7 bases). The J call is doubtful: the DNA matches TRBJ2-7 better. The CDR3 is 16 residues long. CDR1 and CDR2 from the germline V gene are MNHNS and SASEGT.

The rearrangement joins TRBV2 to TRBJ1-5; 9 bases fit TRBD1. The trim removed 6 bases at V and 7 bases at J, leaving 10 bases unmatched. Germline CDR1 SNHLY, CDR2 FYNNEI. CDR3 size: 15 residues. The CDR3 loop is CASRGGQGVSQPQHF. Here the CDR3 DNA reads TGTGCCAGCAGGGGGGGACAGGGAGTCAGCCAGCCCCAGCATTTT.

V gene TRBV7-2 combines with J gene TRBJ2-7; 9 bases agree with TRBD1. Germline CDR1 reads SGHTA; CDR2 reads FQGNSA. The CDR3 contains 16 residues. The V gene end was trimmed by 4 bases and the J gene end by 4 bases; junction bases not matched to a gene: 11. In nucleotides, the CDR3 is TGTGCCAGCAGCTCCGCTAGCGGACAGGGGTTTTACGAGCAGTACTTC. Translation: CASSSASGQGFYEQYF.

The genes are TRBV28 and TRBJ2-6, with 8 bases fitting TRBD1. CDR1 is MDHEN, CDR2 SYDVKM, per germline. There are 17 residues in the CDR3. J gave up 0 bases and V 3 bases, and 4 bases lay outside the gene matches. The CDR3 spells CASSFGQGSSGANVLTF. The CDR3 DNA reads TGTGCCAGCAGTTTTGGACAGGGTAGCTCTGGGGCCAACGTCCTGACTTTC.